The 3 T cell receptor beta chains below were found in one sample sequenced in a study of shared clonotypes between healthy human individuals. Naive CD8 cells, CD45RO-negative and positively selected for CCR7, excluded terminally differentiated effector memory CD45RA+ cells. Clones were read by immunoSEQ multiplex PCR, and TCRdb kept only the in-frame ones, dropping some. The sample has millions of clones, just under 95% seen once; the top ten hold 0.85% to 1.3%. The sequencing sample was made of naive CD8+ T cells sorted from blood. All receptors come from a man aged 18-30 years in good health.

The V and J genes are TRBV25-1 and TRBJ2-1; no firm D call. The V and J ends lost 5 bases and 6 bases respectively, with 11 bases between them. The CDR3 spans 13 residues. Germline V lookup: CDR1 MGHDK, CDR2 SYGVNS. As DNA, the CDR3 is TGTGCCAGCAGTTGGGATTTGATCAATGAGCAGTTCTTC. Its protein product is CASSWDLINEQFF. Drawing the rest from reference TRBV25-1 and TRBJ2-1, the complete variable domain is EADIYQTPRYLVIGTGKKITLECSQTMGHDKMYWYQQDPGMELHLIHYSYGVNSTEKGDLSSESTVSRIRTEHFPLTLESARPSHTSQYLCASSWDLINEQFFGPGTRLTVL.

The CDR3 here is CASSQDPSGGADGYTF. CDR3 sequence (DNA): TGCGCCAGCAGCCAAGATCCGTCAGGGGGCGCTGATGGCTACACCTTC. The chain is built from TRBV4-1 and TRBJ1-2, with TRBD1 matching 8 bases. V lost 0 bases, J lost 6 bases, and 9 bases stayed unmatched. The CDR3 has 16 amino acids. Germline V CDR1 and CDR2: MGHRA, YSYEKL.

The J gene is TRBJ2-7, the V gene TRBV7-9; D is uncertain. The CDR3 length is 12 residues. Looked up from germline, CDR1 is SEHNR and CDR2 is FQNEAQ (reference sequence). V was clipped by 2 bases and J by 5 bases, with 7 bases between them. The CDR3 here is CASSLTLDEQYF. CDR3 bases: TGTGCCAGCAGCTTAACTCTAGACGAGCAGTACTTC.